Sequencing of this T cell receptor beta chain was carried out in a study of blood T cell repertoires in COVID-19. Original handling: Amplification of reference gene primers was used by the study to estimate nucleated cell counts. TCRdb's table, derived via immunoSEQ multiplex PCR, lists solely in-frame clones and lacks some. The V and J calls and clone size are taken from that table; D and trimming were inferred from the DNA. In the table there are 140,000 or so clones, around 82% of which are singletons. The germline V gene encodes CDR1 SGHDT and CDR2 YYEEEE. V was trimmed by 4 bases and J by 6 bases, leaving 8 bases between them. The CDR3 consists of 12 residues.

The sequencing sample was made of peripheral blood. The V and J genes are TRBV5-6 and TRBJ2-1; D is ambiguous. This TCR came from a man in his sixties with acute or convalescent COVID-19. CDR3 DNA: TGTGCCAGCAGCGCTCTCAGCAATGAGCAGTTCTTC. Encoded protein: CASSALSNEQFF.